This T cell receptor (beta chain) was obtained from a study of blood T cell repertoires in COVID-19 (dated by TCRdb to the early 2020s). About the full investigation: Collaborator samples came from the United States, Italy and Spain and covered acute and convalescent phases of COVID-19. Nearly every sample came with metadata listing a de-identified subject ID, COVID-19 status, age in years and sex. The prospective study material was composed of cDNA or gDNA derived from T cells, B-cell-depleted T cells, or PBMCs. Where HLA class I and class II types were available, the types were taken from metadata supplied by the sample provider, not from assay-based typing. The samples were drawn from two sources: the first 160 participants of the ongoing ImmuneRACE study, and 1,000 to 1,500 subjects contributed by 6 global collaborators. The dataset comprised deeply sampled blood TCRbeta repertoires from subjects exposed to, actively infected with, or recovered from COVID-19. The repertoires were released in a freely available public database meant as a resource for research on the immune response to SARS-CoV-2.

The CDR3 covers 15 residues, taking in both the cysteine and the phenylalanine. Only the CDR3 region is kept as DNA, spanning 45 bases read in frame from base 1. V is clipped by 1 base and J by 1 base, and the sequence between their germline boundaries is 10 bases long. CDR1 and CDR2 are drawn from the germline V gene: ENHRY, SYGVKD. Findings and caveats that apply to the study as a whole: The quantity of clinical and demographic metadata differed by source and by participant and was supplied without curation.

Collaborating institutions collected whole blood in K2EDTA tubes following their own protocols. For TCRbeta analysis, collaborators shipped samples in one of three forms: frozen whole blood, isolated PBMCs, or DNA extracted from either of those sample types. The immunoSEQ Assay, a bias-controlled multiplex PCR, was used to amplify TCRbeta CDR3 regions from genomic DNA. Under the source paper's analysis protocol: Within the assay, amplification of reference gene primers was used to estimate how many nucleated cells each sample contained. Sequence reads were collapsed and filtered to measure the absolute abundance of every unique TCRbeta CDR3 rearrangement. For each sample, productive Simpson clonality was calculated as the square root of Simpson's diversity index across productive rearrangements. The clones in this table, taken by TCRdb from immuneACCESS, are in-frame only. Not every clone is retained; where verified, under half of the shortfall comes from an unresolved V gene, and the cause of the rest is unknown. That table is the source of V, J and clone size, and D and trimming were worked out from the DNA. This sample lists tens of thousands of clones; around four fifths were detected once. The ten biggest clones cover less than 45% of the sample.

Worth noting for this clone: The antigen it binds to is not known. Base qualities are not recorded, but no much larger clone differs from it by a single base.

Rearrangement joined TRBV10-3 to TRBJ1-1; no D gene call is confident. This receptor was taken from a woman older than 75 with active or convalescent COVID-19. Sequenced: peripheral blood. This receptor carries the CDR3 CAISEYGVRNTEAFF. The bases are TGTGCCATCAGTGAGTACGGGGTGAGGAACACTGAAGCTTTCTTT.